Presented here are 11 T cell receptor beta chains from one specimen sequenced in a study of T cell responses to AZD1222 COVID-19 vaccine. The repertoire was sequenced with immunoSEQ multiplex PCR; TCRdb's copy has only in-frame clones and lacks some. This table has fewer than 200,000 clones, approximately 90% appearing once. The material was peripheral blood, obtained on day 0 of AZD1222 vaccination. Receptors originate from an adult in good health.

The chain is built from TRBV7-9 and TRBJ1-1; D might be TRBD1 (5 bases). V dropped 3 bases and J dropped 5 bases, with 10 bases sitting between them. The germline V gene has CDR1 SEHNR and CDR2 FQNEAQ (reference sequence). The CDR3 has 13 residues. CDR3 region: CASSFGAETEAFF. CDR3 nucleotide sequence: TGTGCCAGCAGCTTTGGGGCCGAGACTGAAGCTTTCTTT.

This clone was counted a few times. The V gene is TRBV16, the J gene TRBJ1-3, with a tentative D call TRBD1 (5 bases). Trimming removed 0 bases at V and 0 bases at J, with 6 bases between. Germline loops: CDR1 KGHSY, CDR2 FQNENV. This CDR3 comprises 15 residues. The CDR3 DNA sequence: TGTGCCAGCAGCCAATCGGGGACCTCTGGAAACACCATATATTTT. It yields the protein CASSQSGTSGNTIYF.

The V gene is TRBV6-5, the J gene TRBJ2-7; possibly TRBD1 or TRBD2 for D (5 bases each). The length of the CDR3 is 14 residues. Germline CDR1 is MNHEY and CDR2 is SVGAGI. Trimming shortened V by 0 bases and J by 3 bases, and 9 bases separated the two germline ends. CDR3 in amino acids: CASSYSGTGYEQYF. Written as DNA, the CDR3 is TGTGCCAGCAGTTACTCCGGGACCGGCTACGAGCAGTACTTC.

This sequence joins TRBV7-9 and TRBJ2-7; D uncertain. From germline, CDR1 is SEHNR and CDR2 FQNEAQ (reference sequence). This CDR3 has 15 residues. The ends were cut back, 2 bases at V and 7 bases at J, with 18 bases in the middle. CDR3 DNA: TGTGCCAGCAGCTTACGGCAGGAGCAAACGTATGAGCAGTACTTC. Translated, it gives CASSLRQEQTYEQYF.

The chain employs TRBV29-1 and TRBJ2-2, with TRBD1 as a possible D gene (5 bases). There are 16 residues in the CDR3. Germline values: CDR1 SQVTM, CDR2 ANQGSEA. Trimming left V 3 bases short and J 5 bases short, with 19 bases between. CDR3 DNA sequence: TGCAGCGTTGAGGTACAAAGGGCGTCAGGGACCGGGGAGCTGTTTTTT. It specifies CSVEVQRASGTGELFF.

This chain links TRBV5-1 with TRBJ2-5; no clear D. V was shortened by 6 bases and J by 3 bases, with 6 bases between the two germline ends. The CDR3 covers 11 residues. Germline V lookup: CDR1 SGHRS, CDR2 YFSETQ. Here the CDR3 DNA reads TGCGCCAGCAAGAGTGAAGAGACCCAGTACTTC. This encodes CASKSEETQYF.

The chain combines TRBV3-1 (or the pseudogene TRBV3-2) with TRBJ1-5; 8 bases fit TRBD1. Unmatched junction bases numbered 7, after V lost 3 bases and J lost 3 bases. Germline V gene sequence: CDR1 LGHDT, CDR2 YNNKEL (reference sequence). This CDR3 contains 16 residues. The CDR3 DNA is TGTGCCAGCAGCCAGTCCAGGGGGCGCGACAATCAGCCCCAGCATTTT. Protein: CASSQSRGRDNQPQHF.

V and J are TRBV19 and TRBJ1-5; D not resolved. CDR3 length: 13 amino acids. The germline gives CDR1 LNHDA, CDR2 SQIVND (reference sequence). V lost 3 bases, J lost 7 bases, and 10 bases lay in between. The CDR3 bases are TGTGCCAGTAGTATGAGGACTGTCCAGCCCCAGCATTTT. Translation: CASSMRTVQPQHF.

The chain uses TRBV10-3 and TRBJ1-2; 7 nucleotides match TRBD1. CDR3 length: 14 residues. V lost 4 bases to trimming and J lost 2 bases; unmatched junction nucleotides: 4. The germline CDR1 and CDR2 sequences are ENHRY and SYGVKD. DNA of the CDR3: TGTGCCATCAGTGGGAAACAGGGGAACTATGGCTACACCTTC. It yields the protein CAISGKQGNYGYTF.

This clone appeared a few times. The chain recombines TRBV7-9 with TRBJ2-7; 9 nucleotides align to TRBD1. The CDR3 has 14 residues. V was clipped by 9 bases and J by 0 bases; unmatched bases: 6. Per the germline V gene, CDR1 is SEHNR and CDR2 is FQNEAQ (reference sequence). The CDR3 DNA follows: TGTGCCAGTGGGGACAGGGCGACCTCCTACGAGCAGTACTTC. Its translation is CASGDRATSYEQYF.

This chain links TRBV7-8 with TRBJ2-1; 8 bases map to TRBD2. V lost 6 bases to trimming and J lost 9 bases; unmatched junction nucleotides: 1. Germline-derived CDR1 and CDR2 are SGHVS and FQNEAQ. This CDR3 is 11 amino acids long. In DNA, the CDR3 is TGTGCCAGCAGTGCGGGAGGTGAGCAGTTCTTC. This codes for CASSAGGEQFF.